Following are 21 T cell receptor beta chains from one sample sequenced in a study of persistence of HIV-infected CD4 T cells. This was the immunoSEQ version 4 assay in survey mode. Clones were sequenced by immunoSEQ multiplex PCR, and TCRdb holds only the in-frame ones, with some missing. The sample yields 35,000 to 50,000 clones, more than 70% seen once. These receptors have no known antigen. Anti-CD3/anti-CD28 beads served as a nonspecific positive control stimulus. Sorting of responding CD4+ T cells relied on upregulated CD40 ligand together with CD69. The material sequenced was CD4+ T cells sorted from PBMCs after approximately 19-hour stimulation, taken from a patient who received antiretroviral therapy. The receptor source for this set is an adult man with HIV who was CMV-seropositive.

This chain joins TRBV19 and TRBJ1-6, with TRBD1 as a possible D gene (5 bases). V was clipped by 10 bases and J by 3 bases, with 13 bases between them. The germline gives CDR1 LNHDA, CDR2 SQIVND (reference sequence). The CDR3 contains 14 residues. CDR3 region: CATARGNYNSPLHF. CDR3 bases: TGTGCCACCGCGAGGGGCAACTATAATTCACCCCTCCACTTT. The full variable domain, rest sourced from reference TRBV19 and TRBJ1-6, is DGGITQSPKYLFRKEGQNVTLSCEQNLNHDAMYWYRQDPGQGLRLIYYSQIVNDFQKGDIAEGYSVSREKKESFPLTVTSAQKNPTAFYLCATARGNYNSPLHFGNGTRLTVT.

The CDR3 DNA sequence: TGTGCCAGCACCCTAGGGGGGGCAGTCTACGAGCAGTACTTC. Residues: CASTLGGAVYEQYF. The V and J genes are TRBV6-1 and TRBJ2-7; D possibly corresponds to TRBD2 (7 bases). The germline V gene encodes CDR1 MNHNS and CDR2 SASEGT. Trimming removed 7 bases from V and 3 bases from J, with 16 bases in between. The length of the CDR3 is 14 residues.

This chain uses TRBV24-1 with TRBJ2-1; 9 bases are a match to TRBD1. The CDR3 consists of 16 residues. V was clipped by 2 bases and J by 3 bases; unmatched bases: 4. Germline V gene sequence: CDR1 KGHDR, CDR2 SFDVKD. As DNA, the CDR3 is TGTGCCACCAGTGATTACGGGACAGGGCTCTACAATGAGCAGTTCTTC. Amino acid sequence: CATSDYGTGLYNEQFF.

The chain combines TRBV18 with TRBJ1-4; unclear D gene. The CDR3 length is 15 residues. V lost 4 bases and J lost 5, with 14 bases in between. Germline CDR1 and CDR2: KGHSH and LQKENI. CDR3 loop: CASSRNGPQNEKLFF. The DNA of the CDR3 is TGTGCCAGCTCACGAAACGGGCCCCAAAATGAAAAACTGTTTTTT.

This clone was picked up a small number of times. The chain employs TRBV5-1 and TRBJ1-1; 9 bases match TRBD1. The CDR3 is 15 residues long. V was pared by 4 bases and J by 5 bases, with 9 bases of the junction left unmatched. The germline V gene has CDR1 SGHRS and CDR2 YFSETQ. CDR3 protein: CASSQGTGRGTEAFF. The CDR3 nucleotides are TGCGCCAGCAGCCAAGGGACAGGGCGCGGGACTGAAGCTTTCTTT. Full variable domain (rest looked up from reference TRBV5-1 and TRBJ1-1): KAGVTQTPRYLIKTRGQQVTLSCSPISGHRSVSWYQQTPGQGLQFLFEYFSETQRNKGNFPGRFSGRQFSNSRSEMNVSTLELGDSALYLCASSQGTGRGTEAFFGQGTRLTVV.

This clone has a handful of counts. The J gene is TRBJ1-2, the V gene TRBV6-5; D remains ambiguous. CDR1 MNHEY and CDR2 SVGAGI come from the germline V gene. This CDR3 contains 15 residues. Trimming shortened V by 6 bases and J by 1 base, and 15 bases separated the two germline ends. The CDR3 bases are TGTGCCAGCAGCCGAACCAGTATTCTTAACTATGGCTACACCTTC. This sequence encodes CASSRTSILNYGYTF.

The gene calls are TRBV6-5 and TRBJ2-1, with TRBD1 identical over 8 bases. Trimming removed 5 bases from V and 8 bases from J; junction bases left unmatched: 8. Germline V gives CDR1 MNHEY, CDR2 SVGAGI. The CDR3 covers 14 residues. CDR3 coding DNA: TGTGCCAGCAGTAGGACAGGGATTCAGGATGAGCAGTTCTTC. It specifies CASSRTGIQDEQFF.

There are a few counts of this clone. The gene calls are TRBV7-8 and TRBJ2-5, with D perhaps assigned TRBD1 or TRBD2 (5 bases each). Deletions cut 5 bases from V and 2 bases from J, with 12 bases between. CDR1 is SGHVS and CDR2 is FQNEAQ in the germline V gene. The CDR3 is 14 residues long. CDR3: CASSRGARQETQYF. CDR3 DNA sequence: TGTGCCAGCAGCCGAGGGGCCAGACAAGAGACCCAGTACTTC.

This rearrangement joins TRBV5-3 to TRBJ2-3; D is unclear. TRBV5-3 is assigned to the ORF class and has an uncertain function. The CDR3 loop spans 17 amino acids. V lost 3 bases, J lost 1 base, and 18 bases lay in between. The CDR3 sequence is CARSSQRVIPCTDTQYF. CDR3 bases: TGTGCCAGAAGCTCCCAGCGCGTGATTCCCTGCACAGATACGCAGTATTTT.

The rearrangement uses TRBV4-1 and TRBJ1-1; D is unresolved. The germline CDR1 and CDR2 sequences are MGHRA and YSYEKL. The CDR3 runs 15 residues. Trimming left V 0 bases short and J 4 bases short, with 12 bases between. CDR3 bases: TGCGCCAGCAGCCAAGATCTCGGTGCAGTCACTGAAGCTTTCTTT. Residues: CASSQDLGAVTEAFF.

The chain uses TRBV7-2 and TRBJ1-3, with a weak D call TRBD1 (5 bases). V shed 6 bases and J shed 4 bases, with 10 bases lying between them. The CDR3 sequence is 13 residues long. From germline, CDR1 is SGHTA and CDR2 FQGNSA. CDR3 sequence (DNA): TGTGCCAGCAGTCCGAGGGGCGGAAACACCATATATTTT. This gives the protein CASSPRGGNTIYF.

The chain has TRBV4-2 and TRBJ2-1; D is perhaps TRBD1 (6 bases). The germline V gene encodes CDR1 LGHNA and CDR2 YNFKEQ. This CDR3 has 14 amino acids. The V and J ends lost 1 base and 4 bases respectively, with 8 bases between them. CDR3 sequence (DNA): TGTGCCAGCAGCCAAGGACAGGAATACAATGAGCAGTTCTTC. Its protein product is CASSQGQEYNEQFF.

The chain links TRBV5-5 to TRBJ1-2; TRBD1 might be the D (6 bases). From germline, CDR1 is SGHKS and CDR2 YYEKEE (reference sequence). Deletions cut 2 bases from V and 8 bases from J, with 13 bases between. CDR3 length equals 13 residues. CDR3 nucleotide sequence: TGTGCCAGCAGCTTTTTAGGGGGGAACGGCTACACCTTC. Translation: CASSFLGGNGYTF.

The chain uses TRBV6-5 and TRBJ1-1, with no clear D. The V gene's germline CDR1 is MNHEY and CDR2 SVGAGI. V was trimmed by 2 bases and J by 6 bases, leaving 19 bases between them. The CDR3 has 16 amino acids. The chain's CDR3 is CASSYGVARWVAEAFF. DNA for the CDR3: TGTGCCAGCAGTTACGGGGTCGCTCGATGGGTCGCTGAAGCTTTCTTT.

The V call is TRBV6-6, the J call TRBJ1-5; D perhaps matches TRBD1 (5 bases). There are 15 residues in the CDR3. The ends were cut back, 6 bases at V and 0 bases at J, with 12 bases in the middle. CDR1 MNHNY and CDR2 SVGAGI come from the germline V gene (reference sequence). CDR3 amino acids: CASRTGGFSNQPQHF. CDR3 bases: TGTGCCAGCAGGACGGGGGGATTTAGCAATCAGCCCCAGCATTTT.

This clone has just one count. The V gene is TRBV5-1, the J gene TRBJ1-4, with no clear D. With 0 bases removed from V and 8 bases from J, the gap between germline ends came to 14 bases. Germline CDR1 and CDR2: SGHRS and YFSETQ. This CDR3 is 15 amino acids long. The CDR3 is CASSLVPTEREKLFF. The CDR3 nucleotides are TGCGCCAGCAGCTTGGTCCCGACGGAGAGAGAAAAACTGTTTTTT.

The chain has TRBV24-1 and TRBJ2-1, with a weak D call TRBD2 (6 bases). The V end lost 2 bases, the J end lost 3 bases, and 10 bases lay between the germline ends. The germline V gene has CDR1 KGHDR and CDR2 SFDVKD. CDR3 size: 15 residues. Here the CDR3 DNA reads TGTGCCACCAGTGATTCGTACGGGAGCTACAATGAGCAGTTCTTC. Its translation is CATSDSYGSYNEQFF.

The gene calls are TRBV28 and TRBJ1-3; D ambiguous. This CDR3 is built from 17 residues. Germline lookup yields CDR1 MDHEN and CDR2 SYDVKM. Trimming pared 8 bases from V and 1 base from J, leaving 21 bases between. The CDR3 region is CASFGGSGPSSGNTIYF. The CDR3 nucleotides read TGTGCCAGCTTCGGAGGGTCAGGTCCTTCGTCTGGAAACACCATATATTTT.

This clone occurred once. The genes are TRBV6-4 and TRBJ2-1, with 8 bases that match TRBD2. CDR3 length: 14 residues. J gave up 8 bases and V 6 bases, and 9 bases lay outside the gene matches. Germline CDR1 reads MRHNA; CDR2 reads SNTAGT. The CDR3 is CASSPGGGIDEQFF. In DNA form, the CDR3 reads TGTGCCAGCAGCCCGGGGGGGGGCATCGATGAGCAGTTCTTC.

The rearrangement links TRBV6-2 or TRBV6-3 to TRBJ1-5; possible D gene TRBD1, 6 bases. The V end was cut by 2 bases, the J end by 0 bases, with 11 bases between. Germline V gene sequence: CDR1 MNHEY, CDR2 SVGEGT. This CDR3 is 16 amino acids long. The CDR3, as DNA: TGTGCCAGCAGTTACCTCGGGACACTTAGCAATCAGCCCCAGCATTTT. Translation: CASSYLGTLSNQPQHF.

The gene calls are TRBV29-1 and TRBJ2-1; 9 positions match TRBD2. Germline lookup yields CDR1 SQVTM and CDR2 ANQGSEA. The V segment lost 4 bases and the J segment 7 bases; nucleotides outside the gene matches: 5. This CDR3 spans 13 amino acids. The CDR3 bases are TGCAGCGTTGTAGCGGGAGCGGGTAATGAGCAGTTCTTC. This gives the protein CSVVAGAGNEQFF.